This T cell receptor beta chain was identified during a study of T cell repertoires in cytomegalovirus infection (dated by TCRdb to about 2019). Turning to the overall study: Donor HLA type was relevant to the analysis, because carriage of CMV infection together with the matching HLA type was indicated by public TCR beta signatures.

Broad study findings and their caveats: In both this cohort and an independent cohort of under 450 donors, the cumulative frequency of public TCR beta family members distinguished carriers of CMV infection plus the relevant HLA type. The ex vivo response was dominated by HLA-C-restricted CMV-specific TCR beta clonotypes, which also provided the single most frequent clonotype in two of eight donors.

Instrument used: Illumina HiSeq 1500. The public reads were run again by TCRdb, first through fastp at Q25 and then through MiXCR, and only productive beta chains were kept. Merged by CDR3 protein, the rows form single entries marked with the most common genes and DNA. Within this sample are some 240,000 distinct CDR3 sequences, with about 15% of them counted one time only. The top ten hold less than 60% of the sample. About this clonotype itself: The antigen this receptor binds is unknown. No qualities accompany the bases; no much larger clone lies one base away.

This TCR derives from a human donor in good health (CMV status not recorded). Some clones in this sample may be carry-over from other donors' samples. Sequencing used CD8+ T cells from PBMCs.

In nucleotide form, the sequence is TGCACCGGAACAGGGGGCGAAGAGACCCAGTACTTC. This is translated as CTGTGGEETQYF. This chain joins TRBV29-1 to TRBJ2-5, and TRBD1 aligns with 9 junction nucleotides. According to the germline V gene, CDR1 reads SQVTM and CDR2 reads ANQGSEA. From the cysteine through the phenylalanine, the CDR3 covers 12 amino acids. Just CDR3 DNA is preserved here, 36 bases in frame from base 1.